The clone carrying this T cell receptor beta chain has only a few counts. Its matching antigen is unknown. This sample was taken from a study of T cells in Graves' hyperthyroidism and ophthalmopathy. Study findings and constraints: Peripheral blood also featured most of the thyroid clonotypes expanded above 0.001.

Criteria for exclusion of patients were uncontrolled infection, other autoimmune disease, pregnancy or lactation. RNA transcripts gave rise to amplified TCR beta CDR3 regions. The study used the HTBI primer set for a first-round RT-PCR of the TCR CDR3. In TCRdb, the multiplex PCR reads were re-called with MiXCR into one record per CDR3 protein. The sample records some 720,000 distinct CDR3 sequences, over 15% being singletons. The germline gives CDR1 SEHNR, CDR2 FQNEAQ (reference sequence). This CDR3 comprises 14 residues. The junction had 4 bases not matched to a gene; V was cut back by 5 bases and J by 1 base.

V usage is TRBV7-9 and J usage is TRBJ1-2, with TRBD1 matching over 7 bases. Sequenced material: blood. The sequence derives from a man between 18 and 35 years old with Graves' hyperthyroidism. The CDR3 spells CASSITGDNYGYTF. The CDR3 region has the DNA TGTGCCAGCAGCATCACAGGGGATAACTATGGCTACACCTTC.